This T cell receptor beta chain was recovered during a study of blood T cell repertoires in COVID-19 (TCRdb year 2020). Turning to the overall study: Samples from collaborators originated in the United States, Italy and Spain and spanned both the acute and convalescent phases of COVID-19. The material from the prospective study consisted of cDNA or gDNA derived from T cells, B-cell-depleted T cells, or PBMCs. Subjects who had been exposed to COVID-19, were actively infected with it, or had recovered from it provided the deeply sampled blood TCRbeta repertoires that made up the dataset. A freely available public database, intended as a resource for researchers studying the immune response to SARS-CoV-2, is where the repertoires were released. The samples were drawn from the first 160 participants of the ongoing ImmuneRACE study and from more than 1,000 subjects provided by 6 global collaborators. Nearly every sample came with metadata listing a de-identified subject ID, COVID-19 status, age in years and sex. Where available, HLA class I and class II types were taken from metadata supplied by the sample provider and were not determined by assay-based typing. On the study overall, not on this receptor specifically: Clinical and demographic metadata were provided uncurated, with the amount varying by source and participant.

This clone appeared once. Its target antigen remains unknown. No qualities accompany the bases; no much larger clone lies one base away. The immunoSEQ Assay, a bias-controlled multiplex PCR, was used to amplify TCRbeta CDR3 regions from genomic DNA. On the authors' methods: The number of nucleated cells in each sample was estimated from the amplification of reference gene primers within the assay. To quantify the absolute abundance of each unique TCRbeta CDR3 rearrangement, sequence reads were collapsed and filtered. Productive Simpson clonality was computed per sample as the square root of Simpson's diversity index over productive rearrangements. TCRdb holds this immuneACCESS table with in-frame rearrangements only. Some clones are missing; in checked studies, unresolved V genes explain under half, and the rest has no known cause. D and trimming come from the DNA, and the V and J calls and clone size come from that table. The sample table contains about 200,000 clones; only one count was recorded for under 90% of them. The ten top clones hold under 3% of the sample.

Collaborating institutions collected whole blood in K2EDTA tubes following their own protocols. For TCRbeta analysis, collaborator samples were shipped as frozen whole blood, as isolated PBMCs, or as DNA extracted from either sample type. V is cut by 2 bases and J by 4 bases, and the space between the germline ends is 14 bases. The CDR3 goes from the cysteine to the phenylalanine over 15 residues. Only the CDR3 DNA is retained, 45 bases long and in frame from the first base. CDR1 and CDR2 are read off the germline V gene (reference sequence) as MNHEY and SMNVEV. The receptor was derived from a woman between 40 and 55 years old with active or convalescent COVID-19. The V gene is TRBV27 and the J gene is TRBJ1-2; a tentative D call is TRBD1 (6 bases match). The sequencing sample was made of peripheral blood. In nucleotides, the sequence is TGTGCCAGCAGTTTACTTCCAGGGGAGGGCTATGGCTACACCTTC. It translates as CASSLLPGEGYGYTF.